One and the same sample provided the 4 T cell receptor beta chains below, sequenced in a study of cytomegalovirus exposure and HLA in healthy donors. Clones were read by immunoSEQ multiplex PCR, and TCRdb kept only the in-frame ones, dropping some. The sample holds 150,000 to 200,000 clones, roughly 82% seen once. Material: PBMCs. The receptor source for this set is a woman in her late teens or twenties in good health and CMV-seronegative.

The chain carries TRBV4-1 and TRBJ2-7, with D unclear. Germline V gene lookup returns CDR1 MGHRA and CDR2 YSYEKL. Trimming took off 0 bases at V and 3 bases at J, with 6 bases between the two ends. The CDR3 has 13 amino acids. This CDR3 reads CASSQERSYEQYF. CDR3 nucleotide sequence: TGCGCCAGCAGCCAAGAGAGGAGCTACGAGCAGTACTTC.

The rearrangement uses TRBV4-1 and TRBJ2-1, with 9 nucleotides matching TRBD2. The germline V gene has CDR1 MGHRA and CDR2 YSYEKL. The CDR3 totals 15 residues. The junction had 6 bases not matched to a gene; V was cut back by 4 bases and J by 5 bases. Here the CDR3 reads CASSRVSGGHNEQFF. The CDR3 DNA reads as TGCGCCAGCAGCCGAGTTAGCGGGGGTCACAATGAGCAGTTCTTC.

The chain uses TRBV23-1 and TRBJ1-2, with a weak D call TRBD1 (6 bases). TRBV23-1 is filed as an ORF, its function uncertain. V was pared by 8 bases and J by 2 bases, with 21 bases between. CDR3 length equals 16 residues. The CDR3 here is CASGPPPERGNYGYTF. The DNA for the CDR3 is TGCGCCAGCGGCCCCCCTCCGGAAAGGGGGAACTATGGCTACACCTTC.

CDR3 nucleotide sequence: TGTGCCAGCATCACCGGGTCCAGATATGGCACTGAAGCTTTCTTT. Translated, it gives CASITGSRYGTEAFF. J is TRBJ1-1 and V is TRBV25-1, with unresolved D. CDR1 and CDR2 (germline): MGHDK, SYGVNS. The V end lost 7 bases, the J end lost 4 bases, and 19 bases lay between the germline ends. This CDR3 comprises 15 residues.